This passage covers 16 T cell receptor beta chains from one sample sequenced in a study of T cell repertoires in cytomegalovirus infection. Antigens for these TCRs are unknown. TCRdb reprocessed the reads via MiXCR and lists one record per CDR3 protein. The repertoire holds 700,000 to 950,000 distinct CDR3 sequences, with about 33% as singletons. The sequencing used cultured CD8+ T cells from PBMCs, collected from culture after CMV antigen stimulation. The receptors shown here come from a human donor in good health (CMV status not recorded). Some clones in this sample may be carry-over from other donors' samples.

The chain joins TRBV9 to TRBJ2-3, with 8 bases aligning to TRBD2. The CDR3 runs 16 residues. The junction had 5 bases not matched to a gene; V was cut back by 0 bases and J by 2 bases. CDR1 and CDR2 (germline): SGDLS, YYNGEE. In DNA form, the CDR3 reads TGTGCCAGCAGCGTAGCAGGCGGGGGGTTCACAGATACGCAGTATTTT. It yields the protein CASSVAGGGFTDTQYF.

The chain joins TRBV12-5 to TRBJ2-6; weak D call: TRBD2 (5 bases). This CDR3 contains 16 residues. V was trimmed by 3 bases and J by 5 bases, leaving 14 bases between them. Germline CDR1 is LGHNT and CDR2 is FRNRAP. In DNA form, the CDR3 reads TGTGCTAGTGGTTTCCCTCGGACTGGGAGGGCCAACGTCCTGACTTTC. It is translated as CASGFPRTGRANVLTF.

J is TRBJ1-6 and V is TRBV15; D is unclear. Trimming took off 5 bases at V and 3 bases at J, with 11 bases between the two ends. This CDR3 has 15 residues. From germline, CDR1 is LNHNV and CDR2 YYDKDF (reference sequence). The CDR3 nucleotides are TGTGCCACCAGCTTACGAAAATTCTATAATTCACCCCTCCACTTT. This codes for CATSLRKFYNSPLHF.

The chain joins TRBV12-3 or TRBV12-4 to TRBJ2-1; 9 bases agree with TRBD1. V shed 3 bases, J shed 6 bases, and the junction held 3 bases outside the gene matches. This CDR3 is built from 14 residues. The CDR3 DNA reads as TGTGCCAGCAGTTTGGTGACAGGGGGCAATGAGCAGTTCTTC. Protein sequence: CASSLVTGGNEQFF.

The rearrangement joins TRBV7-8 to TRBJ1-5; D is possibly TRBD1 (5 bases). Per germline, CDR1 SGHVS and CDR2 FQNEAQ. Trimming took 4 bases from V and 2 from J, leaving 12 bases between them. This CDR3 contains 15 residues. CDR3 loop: CASSSTGRGNQPQHF. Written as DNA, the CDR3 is TGTGCCAGCAGCTCGACGGGGCGGGGCAATCAGCCCCAGCATTTT.

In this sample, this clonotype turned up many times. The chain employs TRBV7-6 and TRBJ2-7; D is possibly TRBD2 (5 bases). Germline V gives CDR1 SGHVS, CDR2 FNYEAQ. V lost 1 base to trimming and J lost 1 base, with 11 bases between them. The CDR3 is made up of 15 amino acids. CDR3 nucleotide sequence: TGTGCCAGCAGCTTAGTGGACTCTAGTTCCTACGAGCAGTACTTC. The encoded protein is CASSLVDSSSYEQYF.

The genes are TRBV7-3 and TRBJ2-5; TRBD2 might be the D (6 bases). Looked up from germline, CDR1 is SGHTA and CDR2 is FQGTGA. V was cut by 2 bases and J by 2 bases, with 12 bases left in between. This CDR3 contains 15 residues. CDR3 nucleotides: TGTGCCAGCAGCTTAGGGAGGCGGATACAAGAGACCCAGTACTTC. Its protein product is CASSLGRRIQETQYF.

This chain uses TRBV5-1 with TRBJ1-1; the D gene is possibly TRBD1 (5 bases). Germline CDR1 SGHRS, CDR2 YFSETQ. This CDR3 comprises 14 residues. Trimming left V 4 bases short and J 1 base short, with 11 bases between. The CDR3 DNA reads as TGCGCCAGCAGCCCCTGGGGGGAGAACACTGAAGCTTTCTTT. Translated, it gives CASSPWGENTEAFF.

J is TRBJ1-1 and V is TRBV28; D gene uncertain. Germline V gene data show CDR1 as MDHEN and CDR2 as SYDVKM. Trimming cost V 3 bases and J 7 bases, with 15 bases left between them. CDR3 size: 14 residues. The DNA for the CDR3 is TGTGCCAGCAGTTTTGCTAAGGAGAGAAATGAAGCTTTCTTT. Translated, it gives CASSFAKERNEAFF.

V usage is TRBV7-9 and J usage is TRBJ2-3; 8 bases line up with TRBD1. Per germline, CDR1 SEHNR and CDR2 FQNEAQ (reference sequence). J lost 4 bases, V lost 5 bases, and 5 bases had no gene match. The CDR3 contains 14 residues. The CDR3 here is CASSRTGRADTQYF. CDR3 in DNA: TGTGCCAGCAGCCGGACAGGGCGCGCAGATACGCAGTATTTT.

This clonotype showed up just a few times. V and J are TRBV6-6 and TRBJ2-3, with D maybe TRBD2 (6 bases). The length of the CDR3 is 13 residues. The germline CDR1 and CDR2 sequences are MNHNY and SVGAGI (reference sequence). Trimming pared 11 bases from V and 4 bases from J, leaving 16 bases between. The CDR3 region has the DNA TGTGCCTCTTTATCAGGAGGGGCAGATACGCAGTATTTT. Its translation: CASLSGGADTQYF.

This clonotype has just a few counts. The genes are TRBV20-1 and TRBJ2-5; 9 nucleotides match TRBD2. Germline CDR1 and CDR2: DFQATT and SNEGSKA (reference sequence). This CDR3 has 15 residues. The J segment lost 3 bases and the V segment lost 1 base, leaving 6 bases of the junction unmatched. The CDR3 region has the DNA TGCAGTGCTAGAGTGAAGCGGGGGGCCAAAGAGACCCAGTACTTC. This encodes CSARVKRGAKETQYF.

CDR3 loop: CASSDTVGGGYTF. The CDR3 bases are TGTGCCAGCAGTGACACAGTCGGCGGGGGCTACACCTTC. The genes are TRBV6-1 and TRBJ1-2, with unresolved D. This CDR3 spans 13 amino acids. Germline CDR1 and CDR2: MNHNS and SASEGT. Trimming cost V 3 bases and J 8 bases, with 13 bases left between them.

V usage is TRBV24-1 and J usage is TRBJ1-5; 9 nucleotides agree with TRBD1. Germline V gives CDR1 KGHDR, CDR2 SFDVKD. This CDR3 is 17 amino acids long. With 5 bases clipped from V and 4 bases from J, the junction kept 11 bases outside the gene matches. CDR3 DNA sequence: TGTGCCACCAGTGGACGTCGGGACAGGGAAGGGAATCAGCCCCAGCATTTT. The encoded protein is CATSGRRDREGNQPQHF.

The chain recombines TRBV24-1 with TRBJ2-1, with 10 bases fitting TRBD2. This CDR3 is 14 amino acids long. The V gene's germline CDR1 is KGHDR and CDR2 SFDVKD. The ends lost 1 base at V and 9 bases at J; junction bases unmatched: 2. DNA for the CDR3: TGTGCCACCAGTGATTTAGCTAGCGGGGGTGAGCAGTTCTTC. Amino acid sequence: CATSDLASGGEQFF.

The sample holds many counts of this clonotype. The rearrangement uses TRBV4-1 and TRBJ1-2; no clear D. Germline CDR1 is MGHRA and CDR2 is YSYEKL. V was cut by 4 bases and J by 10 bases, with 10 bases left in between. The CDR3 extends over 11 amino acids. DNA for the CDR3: TGCGCCAGCAGCCTCAGATCGGACTACACCTTC. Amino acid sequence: CASSLRSDYTF.